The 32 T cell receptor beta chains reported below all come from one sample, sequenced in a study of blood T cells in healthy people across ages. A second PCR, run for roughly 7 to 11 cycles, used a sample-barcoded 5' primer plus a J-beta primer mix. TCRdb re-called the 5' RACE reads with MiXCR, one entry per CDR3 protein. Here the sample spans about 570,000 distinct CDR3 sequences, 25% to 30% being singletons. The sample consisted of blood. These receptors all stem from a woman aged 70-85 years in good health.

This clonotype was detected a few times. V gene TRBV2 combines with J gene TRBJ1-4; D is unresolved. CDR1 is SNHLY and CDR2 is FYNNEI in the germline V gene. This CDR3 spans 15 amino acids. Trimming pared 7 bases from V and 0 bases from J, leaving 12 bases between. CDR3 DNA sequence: TGTGCCAGCAAAAACGAGTTTGCAACTAATGAAAAACTGTTTTTT. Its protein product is CASKNEFATNEKLFF.

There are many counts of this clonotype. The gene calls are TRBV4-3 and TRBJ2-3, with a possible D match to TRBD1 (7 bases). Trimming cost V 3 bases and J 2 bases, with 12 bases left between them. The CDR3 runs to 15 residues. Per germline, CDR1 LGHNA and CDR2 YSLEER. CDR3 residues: CASSQEGQITDTQYF. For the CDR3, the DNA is TGCGCCAGCAGCCAGGAGGGACAGATCACAGATACGCAGTATTTT.

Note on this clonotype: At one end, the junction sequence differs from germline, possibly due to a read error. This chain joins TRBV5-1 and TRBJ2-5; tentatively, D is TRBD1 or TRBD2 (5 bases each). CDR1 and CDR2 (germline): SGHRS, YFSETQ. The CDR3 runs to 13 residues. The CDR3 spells CASSSRDVGTQSF. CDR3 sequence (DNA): TGCGCCAGCAGCTCCCGGGACGTGGGGACCCAGTCCTTC.

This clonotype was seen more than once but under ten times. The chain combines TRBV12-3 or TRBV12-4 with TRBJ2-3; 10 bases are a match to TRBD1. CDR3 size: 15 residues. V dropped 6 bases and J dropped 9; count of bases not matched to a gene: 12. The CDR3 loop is CASRLGTGVRDTQYF. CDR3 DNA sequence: TGTGCCAGCAGACTCGGGACAGGGGTCAGAGACACGCAGTATTTT.

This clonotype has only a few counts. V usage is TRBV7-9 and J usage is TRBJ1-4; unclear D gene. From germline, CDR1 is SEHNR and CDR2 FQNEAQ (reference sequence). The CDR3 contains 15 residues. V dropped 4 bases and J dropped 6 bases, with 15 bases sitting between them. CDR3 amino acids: CASSSGWEGDEKLFF. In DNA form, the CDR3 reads TGTGCCAGCAGCTCGGGGTGGGAAGGTGATGAAAAACTGTTTTTT.

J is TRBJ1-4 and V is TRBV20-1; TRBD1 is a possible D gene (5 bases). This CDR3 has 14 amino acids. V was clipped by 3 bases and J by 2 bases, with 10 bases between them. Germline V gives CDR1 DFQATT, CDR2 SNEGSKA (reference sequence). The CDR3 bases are TGCAGTGCTAGTACGGGGACGACTAATGAAAAACTGTTTTTT. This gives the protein CSASTGTTNEKLFF.

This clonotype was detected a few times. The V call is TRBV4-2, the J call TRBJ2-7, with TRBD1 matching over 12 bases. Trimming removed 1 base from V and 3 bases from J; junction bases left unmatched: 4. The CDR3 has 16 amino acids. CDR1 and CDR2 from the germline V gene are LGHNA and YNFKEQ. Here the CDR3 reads CASSQGGTGGYYEQYF. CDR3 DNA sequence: TGTGCCAGCAGCCAAGGCGGGACAGGGGGCTACTACGAGCAGTACTTC.

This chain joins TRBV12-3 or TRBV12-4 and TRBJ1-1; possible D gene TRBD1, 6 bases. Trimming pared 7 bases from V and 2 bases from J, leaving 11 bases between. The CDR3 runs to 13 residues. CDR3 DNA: TGTGCCAGCATTGTGACAGGAAACACTGAAGCTTTCTTT. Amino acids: CASIVTGNTEAFF.

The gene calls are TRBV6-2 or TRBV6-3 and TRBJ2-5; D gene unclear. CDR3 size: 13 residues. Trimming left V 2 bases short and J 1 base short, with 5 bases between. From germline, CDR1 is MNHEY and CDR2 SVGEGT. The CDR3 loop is CASSYNRQETQYF. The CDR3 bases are TGTGCCAGCAGTTACAATCGCCAAGAGACCCAGTACTTC.

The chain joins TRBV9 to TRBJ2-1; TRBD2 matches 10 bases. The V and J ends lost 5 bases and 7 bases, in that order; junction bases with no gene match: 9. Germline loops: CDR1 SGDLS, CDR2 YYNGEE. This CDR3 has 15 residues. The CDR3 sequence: CASSSSGGAWNEQFF. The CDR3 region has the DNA TGTGCCAGCAGTTCCAGCGGGGGGGCCTGGAATGAGCAGTTCTTC.

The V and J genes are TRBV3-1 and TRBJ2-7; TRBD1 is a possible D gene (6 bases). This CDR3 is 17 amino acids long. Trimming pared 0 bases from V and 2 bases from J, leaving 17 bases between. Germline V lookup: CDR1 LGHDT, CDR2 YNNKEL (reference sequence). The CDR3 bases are TGTGCCAGCAGCCAAGAGGCGCGGACTGGGACAACCTACGAGCAGTACTTC. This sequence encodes CASSQEARTGTTYEQYF.

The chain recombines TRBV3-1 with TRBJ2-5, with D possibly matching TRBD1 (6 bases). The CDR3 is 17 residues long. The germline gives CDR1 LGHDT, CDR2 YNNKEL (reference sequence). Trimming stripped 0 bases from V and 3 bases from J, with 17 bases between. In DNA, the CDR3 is TGTGCCAGCAGCCAAGAGGGGCAGGGGCGCGGAGAAGAGACCCAGTACTTC. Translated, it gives CASSQEGQGRGEETQYF.

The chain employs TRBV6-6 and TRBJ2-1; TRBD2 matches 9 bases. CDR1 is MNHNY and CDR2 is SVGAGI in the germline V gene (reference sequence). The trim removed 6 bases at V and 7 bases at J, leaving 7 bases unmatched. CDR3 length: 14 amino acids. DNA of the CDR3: TGTGCCAGCAGGGGGCGGGGGGGCCGAAATGAGCAGTTCTTC. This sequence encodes CASRGRGGRNEQFF.

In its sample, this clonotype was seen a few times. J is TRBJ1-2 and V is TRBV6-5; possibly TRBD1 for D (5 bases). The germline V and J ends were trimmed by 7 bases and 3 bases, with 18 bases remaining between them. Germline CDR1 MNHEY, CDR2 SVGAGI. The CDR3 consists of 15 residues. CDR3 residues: CASTKGGGRDYGYTF. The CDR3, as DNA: TGTGCCAGCACCAAGGGTGGGGGAAGGGACTATGGCTACACCTTC.

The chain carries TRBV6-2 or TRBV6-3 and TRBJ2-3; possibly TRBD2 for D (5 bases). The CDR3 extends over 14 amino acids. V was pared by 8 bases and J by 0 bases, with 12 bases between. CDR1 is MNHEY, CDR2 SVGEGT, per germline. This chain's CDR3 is CASDRGSSTDTQYF. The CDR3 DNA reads TGTGCCAGCGACCGGGGTTCTAGCACAGATACGCAGTATTTT.

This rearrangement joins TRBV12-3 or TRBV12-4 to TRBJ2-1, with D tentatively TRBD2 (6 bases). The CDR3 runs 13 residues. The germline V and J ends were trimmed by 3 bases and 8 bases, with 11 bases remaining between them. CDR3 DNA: TGTGCCAGCAGTTTTACTAGCAGGGATGAGCAGTTCTTC. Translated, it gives CASSFTSRDEQFF.

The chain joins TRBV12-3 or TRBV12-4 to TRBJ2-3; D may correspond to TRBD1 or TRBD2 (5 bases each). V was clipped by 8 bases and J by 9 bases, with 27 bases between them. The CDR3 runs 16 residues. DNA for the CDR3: TGTGCCAGCTCCCTGGGGCTAGCTGTTGGGTCAAGGACGCAGTATTTT. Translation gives CASSLGLAVGSRTQYF.

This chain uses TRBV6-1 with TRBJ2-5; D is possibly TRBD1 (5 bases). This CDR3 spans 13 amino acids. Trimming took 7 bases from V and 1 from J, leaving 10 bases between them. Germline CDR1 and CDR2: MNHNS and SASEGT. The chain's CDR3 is CASKRQPQETQYF. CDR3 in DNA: TGTGCCAGCAAACGACAGCCCCAAGAGACCCAGTACTTC.

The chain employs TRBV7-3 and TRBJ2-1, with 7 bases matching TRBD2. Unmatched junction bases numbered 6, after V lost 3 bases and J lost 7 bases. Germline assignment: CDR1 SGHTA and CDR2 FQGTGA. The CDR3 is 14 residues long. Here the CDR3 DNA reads TGTGCCAGCAGCTTTCGCGGGGGACTAAATGAGCAGTTCTTC. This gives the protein CASSFRGGLNEQFF.

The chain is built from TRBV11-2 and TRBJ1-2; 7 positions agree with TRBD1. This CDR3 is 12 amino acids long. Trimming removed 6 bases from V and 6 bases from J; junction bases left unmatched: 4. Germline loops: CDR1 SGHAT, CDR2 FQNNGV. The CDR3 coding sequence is TGTGCCAGCAGTCCAGGGGGGAATGGCTACACCTTC. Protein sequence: CASSPGGNGYTF.

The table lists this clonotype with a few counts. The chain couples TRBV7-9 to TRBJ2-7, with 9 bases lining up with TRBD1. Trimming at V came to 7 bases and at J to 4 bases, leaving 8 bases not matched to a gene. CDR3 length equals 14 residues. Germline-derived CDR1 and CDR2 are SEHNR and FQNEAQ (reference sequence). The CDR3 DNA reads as TGTGCCAGCACCTCTGGACAGGGGAGGTACGAGCAGTACTTC. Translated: CASTSGQGRYEQYF.

CDR3 sequence reads: CASSAQYF. In DNA form, the CDR3 reads TGTGCCAGCAGTGCTCAGTACTTC. The chain employs TRBV14 and TRBJ2-4; D remains ambiguous. V was cut by 6 bases and J by 12 bases, with 3 bases left in between. The CDR3 has 8 amino acids. Germline V gene lookup returns CDR1 SGHDN and CDR2 FVKESK.

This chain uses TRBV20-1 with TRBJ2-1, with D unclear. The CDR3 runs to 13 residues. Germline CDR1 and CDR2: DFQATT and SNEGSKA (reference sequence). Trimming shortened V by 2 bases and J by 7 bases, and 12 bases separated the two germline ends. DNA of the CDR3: TGCAGTGCTAGATCCTCCAAGAAAAATGAGCAGTTCTTC. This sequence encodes CSARSSKKNEQFF.

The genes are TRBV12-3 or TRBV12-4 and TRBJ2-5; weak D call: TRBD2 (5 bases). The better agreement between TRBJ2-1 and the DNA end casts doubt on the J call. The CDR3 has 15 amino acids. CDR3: CASSPGLGEVNEQFF. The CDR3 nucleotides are TGTGCCAGCAGTCCCGGACTGGGAGAAGTGAATGAGCAGTTCTTC.

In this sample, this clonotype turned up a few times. This CDR3 is CSAHGQGRSYNEQFF. The CDR3 nucleotides are TGCAGTGCTCACGGACAGGGACGATCCTACAATGAGCAGTTCTTC. The chain uses TRBV20-1 and TRBJ2-1; 8 nucleotides line up with TRBD1. This CDR3 comprises 15 residues. V shed 5 bases and J 1 base; nucleotides not matched to a gene: 7. Germline lookup yields CDR1 DFQATT and CDR2 SNEGSKA (reference sequence).

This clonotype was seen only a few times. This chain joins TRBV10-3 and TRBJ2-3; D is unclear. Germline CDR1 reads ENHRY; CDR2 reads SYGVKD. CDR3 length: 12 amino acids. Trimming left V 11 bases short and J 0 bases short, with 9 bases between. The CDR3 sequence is CASESSTDTQYF. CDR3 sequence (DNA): TGTGCCTCGGAATCTAGCACAGATACGCAGTATTTT.

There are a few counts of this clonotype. The CDR3 DNA follows: TGCAGCGTTGATCACAGCTACAATGAGCAGTTCTTC. Protein: CSVDHSYNEQFF. The rearrangement joins TRBV29-1 to TRBJ2-5; no definite D call. The J call is in doubt because the DNA end fits TRBJ2-1 better. Germline CDR1 reads SQVTM; CDR2 reads ANQGSEA. The CDR3 runs to 12 residues.

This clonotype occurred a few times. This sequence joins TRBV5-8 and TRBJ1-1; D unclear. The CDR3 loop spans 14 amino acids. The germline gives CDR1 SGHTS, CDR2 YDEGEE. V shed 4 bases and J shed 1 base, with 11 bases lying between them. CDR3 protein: CASSPRVGNTEAFF. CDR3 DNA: TGTGCCAGCAGCCCTAGGGTTGGGAACACTGAAGCTTTCTTT.

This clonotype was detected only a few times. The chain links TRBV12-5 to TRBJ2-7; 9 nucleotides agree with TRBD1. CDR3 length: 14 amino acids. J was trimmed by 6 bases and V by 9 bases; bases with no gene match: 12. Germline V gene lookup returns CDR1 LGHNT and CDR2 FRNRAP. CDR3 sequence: CASLTGTGSCEQYF. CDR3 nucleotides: TGTGCTAGCTTAACCGGGACAGGGAGCTGCGAGCAGTACTTC.

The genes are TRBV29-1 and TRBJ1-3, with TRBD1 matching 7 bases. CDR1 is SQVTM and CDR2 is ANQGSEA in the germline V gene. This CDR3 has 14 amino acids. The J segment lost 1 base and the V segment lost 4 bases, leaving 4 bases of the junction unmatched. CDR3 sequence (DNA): TGCAGCGTTGTGCAGGGGGTATCTGGAAACACCATATATTTT. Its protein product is CSVVQGVSGNTIYF.

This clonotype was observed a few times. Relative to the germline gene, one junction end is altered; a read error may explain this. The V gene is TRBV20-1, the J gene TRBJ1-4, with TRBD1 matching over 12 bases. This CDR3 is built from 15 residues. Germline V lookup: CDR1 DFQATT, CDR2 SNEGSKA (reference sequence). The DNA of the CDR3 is TGCAGTGCCTGGGACAGGGGGCTTAGAGGCGAAAAACTGCTTTTT. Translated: CSAWDRGLRGEKLLF.

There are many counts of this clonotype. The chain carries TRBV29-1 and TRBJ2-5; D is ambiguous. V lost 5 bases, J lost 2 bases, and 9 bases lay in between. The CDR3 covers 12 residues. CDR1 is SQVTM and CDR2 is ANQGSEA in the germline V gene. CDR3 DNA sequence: TGCAGCGTTTCTTCTGAACAAGAGACCCAGTACTTC. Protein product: CSVSSEQETQYF.